This record concerns one T cell receptor beta chain sequence. The CDR3 totals 16 residues. Per the germline V gene, CDR1 is KGHSH and CDR2 is LQKENI. Trimming stripped 3 bases from V and 0 bases from J, with 13 bases between. The source of the sample is a study of OX40 agonist ivuxolimab in advanced cancers. The assay was immunoSEQ multiplex PCR, and TCRdb's table has in-frame clones only and misses some. The data show around 72,000 clones, about 85% seen once. This receptor was taken from an adult with an advanced solid tumor such as melanoma, head and neck, liver or kidney cancer. This rearrangement joins TRBV18 to TRBJ2-3; maybe TRBD2 (6 bases). The sample consisted of CD4+ or CD8+ T cells sorted from blood, taken in a trial of the OX40 agonist ivuxolimab. This CDR3 reads CASSPRGWGSTDTQYF. The CDR3 DNA reads as TGTGCCAGCTCACCGCGGGGCTGGGGTAGCACAGATACGCAGTATTTT.